This passage covers 13 T cell receptor beta chains from one sample sequenced in a study of cytotoxic CD8 clonotypes in ibrutinib-treated CLL. TCRdb keeps only in-frame clones here, not all; method: immunoSEQ multiplex PCR. Of 250,000 to 350,000 clones in the sample, approximately 76% were seen once. The sequencing used PBMCs, collected at disease progression, from a patient treated with ibrutinib. These TCRs come from a human donor with chronic lymphocytic leukemia.

V usage is TRBV5-5 and J usage is TRBJ1-6; D not certain. The germline V gene has CDR1 SGHKS and CDR2 YYEKEE (reference sequence). The CDR3 contains 16 residues. V was cut by 3 bases and J by 9 bases, with 19 bases left in between. The CDR3 region is CASSSTQRLRSSPLHF. The DNA of the CDR3 is TGTGCCAGCAGCTCCACGCAAAGACTACGGAGTTCACCCCTCCACTTT.

The rearrangement uses TRBV28 and TRBJ2-3, with a weak D call TRBD2 (5 bases). Trimming pared 3 bases from V and 0 bases from J, leaving 16 bases between. CDR1 and CDR2 from the germline V gene are MDHEN and SYDVKM. This CDR3 region has 17 residues. In nucleotides, the CDR3 is TGTGCCAGCAGTTTCGACTTTCGGGATTCAAGCACAGATACGCAGTATTTT. Translation: CASSFDFRDSSTDTQYF.

This clone has only a few counts. J is TRBJ2-1 and V is TRBV5-1, with 12 nucleotides matching TRBD2. Losses at the gene ends were 4 bases for V and 7 bases for J; bases not matched to a gene: 9. This CDR3 is built from 16 residues. The V gene's germline CDR1 is SGHRS and CDR2 YFSETQ. The CDR3 DNA reads TGCGCCAGCAGCCCAATCGGACTAGCGGGGTCGAATGAGCAGTTCTTC. Translating gives CASSPIGLAGSNEQFF.

The rearrangement joins TRBV5-1 to TRBJ2-7, with D possibly being TRBD2 (5 bases). This CDR3 comprises 13 residues. Germline V gives CDR1 SGHRS, CDR2 YFSETQ. The ends were cut back, 4 bases at V and 7 bases at J, with 15 bases in the middle. The CDR3 reads CASSAGSRGEQYF. CDR3 sequence (DNA): TGCGCCAGCAGCGCGGGCTCCCGTGGGGAGCAGTACTTC. The variable domain in full, with the rest retrieved from reference TRBV5-1 and TRBJ2-7, is KAGVTQTPRYLIKTRGQQVTLSCSPISGHRSVSWYQQTPGQGLQFLFEYFSETQRNKGNFPGRFSGRQFSNSRSEMNVSTLELGDSALYLCASSAGSRGEQYFGPGTRLTVT.

The chain recombines TRBV27 with TRBJ2-3, with TRBD2 matching 10 bases. Germline V gene sequence: CDR1 MNHEY, CDR2 SMNVEV (reference sequence). This CDR3 is built from 16 residues. V lost 5 bases, J lost 4 bases, and 9 bases stayed unmatched. The CDR3 region is CASSPRVAGGPDTQYF. The CDR3 bases are TGTGCCAGCAGTCCCCGGGTAGCGGGAGGTCCAGATACGCAGTATTTT.

The V gene is TRBV11-2, the J gene TRBJ2-7, with 8 bases identical to TRBD2. With V trimmed by 1 base and J by 4 bases, 6 bases remained unmatched. The CDR3 spans 15 residues. Germline values: CDR1 SGHAT, CDR2 FQNNGV. The CDR3 here is CASSLGLAGLYEQYF. The CDR3 nucleotides are TGTGCCAGCAGCTTAGGGCTAGCGGGCCTATACGAGCAGTACTTC.

This chain joins TRBV14 and TRBJ1-1; the D is unclear. Trimming removed 3 bases from V and 10 bases from J, with 12 bases in between. Germline V gives CDR1 SGHDN, CDR2 FVKESK. The CDR3 length is 12 residues. CDR3 amino acids: CASSHTLQRAFF. CDR3 DNA: TGTGCCAGCAGCCATACCCTACAGAGAGCTTTCTTT.

This chain links TRBV7-6 with TRBJ2-2; D remains ambiguous. Germline CDR1 is SGHVS and CDR2 is FNYEAQ. The V end lost 2 bases, the J end lost 5 bases, and 6 bases lay between the germline ends. The CDR3 spans 13 residues. The CDR3 region has the DNA TGTGCCAGCAGCTTATGGGCGACCGGGGAGCTGTTTTTT. Amino acid sequence: CASSLWATGELFF.

The genes are TRBV7-4 and TRBJ2-7; D is tentatively TRBD1 or TRBD2 (6 bases each). The V gene lost 4 bases and the J gene lost 0 bases, with 10 bases spanning the gap. The CDR3 has 14 residues. Germline CDR1 reads SGHVT; CDR2 reads SQSDAQ. In nucleotides, the CDR3 is TGTGCCAGCAGCTGCGGGGACAACTCCTACGAGCAGTACTTC. Its protein product is CASSCGDNSYEQYF.

The chain carries TRBV14 and TRBJ2-3; 11 bases match TRBD2. The CDR3 runs to 16 residues. V was pared by 4 bases and J by 2 bases, with 5 bases of the junction left unmatched. Per the germline V gene, CDR1 is SGHDN and CDR2 is FVKESK. CDR3 sequence: CASSLRLAGYTDTQYF. As DNA, the CDR3 is TGTGCCAGCAGCCTACGACTAGCGGGATACACAGATACGCAGTATTTT.

V gene TRBV15 combines with J gene TRBJ2-7; D is unclear. The V end lost 5 bases, the J end lost 0 bases, and 14 bases lay between the germline ends. Germline assignment: CDR1 LNHNV and CDR2 YYDKDF (reference sequence). This CDR3 comprises 15 residues. The CDR3 is CATSEERGSSYEQYF. The CDR3 DNA follows: TGTGCCACCAGCGAAGAACGCGGCAGCTCCTACGAGCAGTACTTC. Supplemented by reference TRBV15 and TRBJ2-7, the full variable domain reads DAMVIQNPRYQVTQFGKPVTLSCSQTLNHNVMYWYQQKSSQAPKLLFHYYDKDFNNEADTPDNFQSRRPNTSFCFLDIRSPGLGDTAMYLCATSEERGSSYEQYFGPGTRLTVT.

This rearrangement joins TRBV5-8 to TRBJ2-4; TRBD2 aligns across 7 bases. Trimming removed 6 bases from V and 6 bases from J; junction bases left unmatched: 9. Per the germline V gene, CDR1 is SGHTS and CDR2 is YDEGEE. This CDR3 spans 14 amino acids. CDR3 in DNA: TGTGCCAGCAACCTGGGGCGGGGGACAAACATTCAGTACTTC. Translation: CASNLGRGTNIQYF.

This clone has more than one count but fewer than ten. The chain carries TRBV6-5 and TRBJ1-1, with D hard to call. CDR3 length equals 14 residues. V shed 6 bases and J shed 1 base, with 12 bases lying between them. Germline V gene lookup returns CDR1 MNHEY and CDR2 SVGAGI. The CDR3 DNA sequence: TGTGCCAGCAGCCCTCTTTATGGGAACACTGAAGCTTTCTTT. It is translated as CASSPLYGNTEAFF.